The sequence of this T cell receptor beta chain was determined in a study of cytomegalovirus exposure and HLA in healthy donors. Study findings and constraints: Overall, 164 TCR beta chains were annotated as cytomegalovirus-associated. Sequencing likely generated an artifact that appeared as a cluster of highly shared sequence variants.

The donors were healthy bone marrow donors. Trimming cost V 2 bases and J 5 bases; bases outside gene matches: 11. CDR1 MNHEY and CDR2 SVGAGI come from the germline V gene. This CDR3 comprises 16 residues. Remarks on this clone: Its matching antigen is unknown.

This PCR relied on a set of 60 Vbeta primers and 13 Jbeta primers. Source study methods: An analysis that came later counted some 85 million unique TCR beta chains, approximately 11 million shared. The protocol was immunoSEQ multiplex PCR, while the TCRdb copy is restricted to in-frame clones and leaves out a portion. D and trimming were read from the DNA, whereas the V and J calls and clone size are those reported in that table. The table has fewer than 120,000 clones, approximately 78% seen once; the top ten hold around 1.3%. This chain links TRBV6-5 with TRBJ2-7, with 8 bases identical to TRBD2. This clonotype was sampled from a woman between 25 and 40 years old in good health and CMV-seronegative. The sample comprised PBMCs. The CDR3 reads CASSYEGGLAVDEQYF. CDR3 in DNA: TGTGCCAGCAGTTACGAAGGCGGACTAGCAGTCGACGAGCAGTACTTC.